The sequence of this T cell receptor (beta chain) was determined in a study of human T cells and chemical hapten exposure. About the study: There were weekly diphenylcyclopropenone doses to the scalp for patients throughout the roughly 24-week study.

TCRdb re-derived calls from the RACE reads in MiXCR, one entry per CDR3 protein. The data show some 44,000 distinct CDR3 sequences, with 8% to 9% seen just once and 14% to 15% held by the top ten. Noted time point: patch test 2, 6 weeks after DPC sensitization. Sample treatment: therapeutic diphenylcyclopropenone sensitization with weekly scalp DPC. Phlebotomy was performed prior to application of every patch test. Unseparated into fractions, whole blood served as the source from which total RNA was extracted. At least ten counts were recorded for this clonotype. J lost 9 bases, V lost 5 bases, and 9 bases had no gene match. This CDR3 is 15 amino acids long. Germline loops: CDR1 LNHNV, CDR2 YYDKDF (reference sequence).

The rearrangement joins TRBV15 to TRBJ1-6; 8 bases agree with TRBD1. Material: whole blood, obtained in connection with sensitization to the hapten diphenylcyclopropenone (DPC). The receptor was isolated from a woman aged 40 to 49 with alopecia areata. Some clones in this sample may be carry-over from other donors' samples. The CDR3 sequence is CATSRVRGLSSPLHF. The DNA of the CDR3 is TGTGCCACCAGCCGTGTCAGGGGGCTTAGTTCACCCCTCCACTTT.